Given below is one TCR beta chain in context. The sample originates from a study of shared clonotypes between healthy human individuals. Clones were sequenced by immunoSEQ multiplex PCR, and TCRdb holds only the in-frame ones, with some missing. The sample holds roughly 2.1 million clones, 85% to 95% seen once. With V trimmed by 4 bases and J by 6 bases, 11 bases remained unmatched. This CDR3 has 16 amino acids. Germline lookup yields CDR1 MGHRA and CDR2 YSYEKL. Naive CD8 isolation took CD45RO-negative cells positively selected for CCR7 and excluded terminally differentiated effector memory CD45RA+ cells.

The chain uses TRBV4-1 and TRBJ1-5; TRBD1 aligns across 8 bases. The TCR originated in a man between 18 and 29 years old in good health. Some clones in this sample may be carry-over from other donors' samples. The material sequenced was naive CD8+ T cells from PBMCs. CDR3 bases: TGCGCCAGCAGCCCCCTTGGGGGACAGGTGCCTCAGCCCCAGCATTTT. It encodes CASSPLGGQVPQPQHF.